This T cell receptor beta chain was sequenced during a study of cytomegalovirus exposure and HLA in healthy donors. On the study more broadly: HLA-typed donors were the source of approximately 86 million unique TCRs held in an early data release. Study outcomes and limitations: Sequence variants that were highly shared formed a cluster that was likely a sequencing artifact. In a later analysis, at a false discovery rate of 0.05, 15,000 to 20,000 TCR beta sequences matched HLA alleles.

Of note for this clone: What it binds is not known.

The PCR ran on 60 Vbeta and 13 Jbeta primers. The table came from immunoSEQ multiplex PCR; TCRdb's copy has only in-frame clones and leaves some out. The repertoire includes 130,000 to 150,000 clones, around three quarters of them detected once, and around 2.4% sits in the top ten. CDR3 size: 14 residues. Trimming stripped 8 bases from V and 2 bases from J, with 16 bases between. In germline, CDR1 is MNHEY, CDR2 SVGAGI. This chain joins TRBV6-5 and TRBJ2-7; TRBD2 is a possible D gene (5 bases). Input material: PBMCs. This TCR came from a woman between 18 and 29 years old in good health and CMV-seropositive. The CDR3 DNA follows: TGTGCCAGCTATTCTTCCGGGGTGCCCTACGAGCAGTACTTC. Translating it yields CASYSSGVPYEQYF.